This is a list of T cell receptor beta chains from one sample in a study of blood T cell repertoires in COVID-19. Profiled with immunoSEQ multiplex PCR; TCRdb holds only in-frame clones, not every one. The sample shows 95,000 to 100,000 clones, 92% of them seen only once. Sequencing was carried out using peripheral blood. Every receptor here comes from a man in his fifties with active COVID-19. The conserved cysteine and the conserved F or W are not part of the CDR3 here. A D gene is named only where the DNA matches it firmly. Expanded clones are given a class, and other clones once, few, many or no size at all.

J gene,clone size,V gene,D gene,CDR3 protein
TRBJ1-2,NA,TRBV19,NA,ASQNREIRGYT
TRBJ1-1,NA,TRBV12-3/TRBV12-4,NA,ASKKERQSGAF
TRBJ1-6,NA,TRBV12-1,NA,PPPPRVSGSPLH
TRBJ2-5,NA,TRBV7-9,NA,ASSLDGGTQY
TRBJ1-2,NA,TRBV7-2,NA,ASSADRRGYT
TRBJ1-1,NA,TRBV28,TRBD1,ASSTYTPTGDTNTEAF
TRBJ1-1,NA,TRBV6-5,TRBD1,ASSWDRGESF
TRBJ2-3,NA,TRBV10-2,NA,ASSEQGRTDTQY
TRBJ1-6,NA,TRBV28,TRBD1,ASSLPPDRGGNSPLH
TRBJ2-7,NA,TRBV4-2,TRBD2,ASSRASGSDEQY
TRBJ2-7,NA,TRBV6-5,TRBD2,ASSSEGLADLH
TRBJ2-2,NA,TRBV29-1,TRBD1,SVSKGAVANTGELF
TRBJ1-2,NA,TRBV28,NA,ASSSSTKSGAGYT
TRBJ2-2,NA,TRBV5-1,TRBD2,ASSWSAGGSNTGELF
TRBJ2-7,NA,TRBV5-1,NA,ASSLDRDTPYEQY
TRBJ2-6,NA,TRBV19,NA,ASKTDSSGANVLT
TRBJ1-6,NA,TRBV5-1,NA,ASSTDSFYNSPLH
TRBJ1-1,NA,TRBV15,NA,ATAGRLSPPEAF
TRBJ1-6,once,TRBV6-5,NA,ASRVEGGNSPLH
TRBJ2-1,NA,TRBV1,NA,TSSPDTRGPYNEQF
TRBJ2-6,once,TRBV24-1,NA,ATPLRSKANSGANVLT
TRBJ2-7,NA,TRBV6-1,TRBD2,ASSAYSAGASYEQY
TRBJ1-1,once,TRBV5-8,NA,ASSLLGETGEAF
TRBJ1-6,once,TRBV27,NA,ASSFSGVANSPLH
TRBJ2-5,once,TRBV18,NA,ASSAGGQETQY
TRBJ1-2,NA,TRBV30,NA,AWNLRDTSGYT
TRBJ2-1,NA,TRBV5-1,TRBD2,ASSLDLASGGQKF
TRBJ2-7,NA,TRBV18,NA,ASSPSGLFEQY
TRBJ1-2,NA,TRBV27,NA,ASSLQGFYGYT
TRBJ2-3,NA,TRBV18,NA,ASSPPPRDTQY
TRBJ2-7,NA,TRBV10-3,NA,AISESSALYEQY
TRBJ2-1,NA,TRBV30,TRBD1,ANTRDRDIFSYNEQF
TRBJ1-5,NA,TRBV6-6,NA,ASSLDNQPQH
TRBJ2-7,NA,TRBV6-5,TRBD2,ASSQPGTTYEQY
TRBJ2-1,NA,TRBV5-1,TRBD2,ASSLVPSGRGDEQF
TRBJ1-1,once,TRBV19,TRBD1,ASRRGQGLNTEAF
TRBJ1-5,NA,TRBV6-1,NA,ASSEGRSGNQPQH